The 17 T cell receptor beta chains listed next were all sequenced from one sample in a study of cytomegalovirus exposure and HLA in healthy donors (dated by TCRdb to the late 2010s). The protocol used for the library was the immunoSEQ multiplex PCR assay. For the multiplex PCR, a mixture combining 60 forward primers for TCR Vbeta segments and 13 reverse primers for TCR Jbeta segments was used. Imported from immuneACCESS, the table was reduced by TCRdb to in-frame sequences with V and J called. These copies leave out some clones; in studies compared against another copy, an unresolved V gene accounts for under half, and the cause of the remainder is not known. This sample gives some 170,000 clones in total; 82% of them show up just once. Jointly, the top ten make up less than 1% of the sample. Source material: PBMCs. The receptors stem from a girl aged 2 to 10 in good health and CMV-seropositive.

A few counts support this clone. The V and J genes are TRBV6-6 and TRBJ2-2; the match to TRBD2 covers 10 bases. Trimming at V came to 5 bases and at J to 4 bases, leaving 4 bases not matched to a gene. Germline-derived CDR1 and CDR2 are MNHNY and SVGAGI (reference sequence). The CDR3 extends over 15 amino acids. The CDR3 DNA reads TGTGCCAGCAGTGACCGACTAGCGGGCACCGGGGAGCTGTTTTTT. Residues: CASSDRLAGTGELFF.

This chain joins TRBV30 and TRBJ2-3, with TRBD2 identical over 10 bases. The CDR3 runs 15 residues. Germline CDR1 is GTSNPN and CDR2 is SVGIG (reference sequence). J was trimmed by 1 base and V by 4 bases; bases with no gene match: 5. The CDR3 nucleotides are TGTGCCTGGATGGTAGGGACTAGCGGCACAGATACGCAGTATTTT. It is translated as CAWMVGTSGTDTQYF.

This chain joins TRBV4-1 and TRBJ1-1, with D possibly matching TRBD1 (5 bases). V lost 2 bases and J lost 6, with 13 bases in between. Germline V CDR1 and CDR2: MGHRA, YSYEKL. The CDR3 length is 14 residues. CDR3 sequence: CASSQRKTAPEAFF. For the CDR3, the DNA is TGCGCCAGCAGCCAAAGGAAGACAGCCCCTGAAGCTTTCTTT.

The gene calls are TRBV7-2 and TRBJ2-7; 7 bases agree with TRBD1. After removal of 4 bases from V and 2 bases from J, the junction contained 14 bases not matched to a gene. Germline CDR1 reads SGHTA; CDR2 reads FQGNSA. This CDR3 comprises 17 residues. The CDR3 nucleotides read TGTGCCAGCAGCTCCTTAAGGTCGAGGGGGCTCCCCTACGAGCAGTACTTC. This translates into CASSSLRSRGLPYEQYF.

V and J are TRBV9 and TRBJ2-3; 8 bases line up with TRBD2. V shed 0 bases, J shed 5 bases, and the junction held 5 bases outside the gene matches. This CDR3 spans 15 amino acids. Germline V gene sequence: CDR1 SGDLS, CDR2 YYNGEE. The CDR3 DNA sequence: TGTGCCAGCAGCGTAGATGGGCTAGCGGGAGATACGCAGTATTTT. This gives the protein CASSVDGLAGDTQYF.

The V call is TRBV4-2, the J call TRBJ2-2; 8 bases agree with TRBD2. The CDR3 spans 15 residues. The V and J ends lost 0 bases and 6 bases, in that order; junction bases with no gene match: 3. CDR1 is LGHNA and CDR2 is YNFKEQ in the germline V gene. Here the CDR3 reads CASSQDGTRSGELFF. The CDR3 region has the DNA TGTGCCAGCAGCCAAGATGGGACTAGGTCCGGGGAGCTGTTTTTT.

This chain connects TRBV13 to TRBJ2-7; the D gene is possibly TRBD2 (5 bases). Looked up from germline, CDR1 is PRHDT and CDR2 is FYEKMQ (reference sequence). The V end was cut by 0 bases, the J end by 6 bases, with 9 bases between. The CDR3 runs 13 residues. The CDR3 loop is CASSLGLEGEQYF. The CDR3 region has the DNA TGTGCCAGCAGCTTAGGCCTCGAGGGCGAGCAGTACTTC.

The chain joins TRBV5-6 to TRBJ2-7; possibly TRBD2 for D (5 bases). The germline CDR1 and CDR2 sequences are SGHDT and YYEEEE. This CDR3 is built from 13 residues. V was cut by 1 base and J by 3 bases, with 8 bases left in between. The CDR3 DNA follows: TGTGCCAGCAGCTTGAACGGGGACTACGAGCAGTACTTC. Encoded protein: CASSLNGDYEQYF.

The J gene is TRBJ2-7, the V gene TRBV28, with 10 bases matching TRBD2. From germline, CDR1 is MDHEN and CDR2 SYDVKM. The trim removed 7 bases at V and 3 bases at J, leaving 21 bases unmatched. The CDR3 covers 19 residues. The CDR3 DNA is TGTGCCAGCACAAGAAGGGGGCTAGCGGGAGCCCGCTTGCGCTACGAGCAGTACTTC. Translating gives CASTRRGLAGARLRYEQYF.

V is TRBV4-2 and J is TRBJ1-4, with 10 nucleotides matching TRBD1. The CDR3 is 16 amino acids. Germline V gene data show CDR1 as LGHNA and CDR2 as YNFKEQ. The V segment lost 6 bases and the J segment 7 bases; nucleotides outside the gene matches: 11. This CDR3 reads CASRLSTGGEGEKLFF. The CDR3 nucleotides are TGTGCCAGCAGACTCTCGACAGGGGGCGAGGGTGAAAAACTGTTTTTT.

The rearrangement joins TRBV29-1 to TRBJ2-1; D gene uncertain. The germline V gene encodes CDR1 SQVTM and CDR2 ANQGSEA. V lost 3 bases to trimming and J lost 10 bases, with 10 bases between them. This CDR3 region has 11 residues. The DNA of the CDR3 is TGCAGCGTTGATGTGGTGCGGGAGCAGTTCTTC. It codes for CSVDVVREQFF.

V is TRBV9 and J is TRBJ1-2; D possibly corresponds to TRBD1 (5 bases). Trimming took off 3 bases at V and 4 bases at J, with 25 bases between the two ends. CDR1 and CDR2 (germline): SGDLS, YYNGEE. The CDR3 is made up of 18 amino acids. As DNA, the CDR3 is TGTGCCAGCAGCGACTACGTAAAGGGGCGAGTAGTCGGCTATGGCTACACCTTC. It is translated as CASSDYVKGRVVGYGYTF. Drawing the rest from reference TRBV9 and TRBJ1-2, the complete variable domain is DSGVTQTPKHLITATGQRVTLRCSPRSGDLSVYWYQQSLDQGLQFLIQYYNGEERAKGNILERFSAQQFPDLHSELNLSSLELGDSALYFCASSDYVKGRVVGYGYTFGSGTRLTVV.

The chain is built from TRBV29-1 and TRBJ1-1, with TRBD1 identical over 9 bases. After removal of 7 bases from V and 4 bases from J, the junction contained 4 bases not matched to a gene. The CDR3 spans 12 residues. In germline, CDR1 is SQVTM, CDR2 ANQGSEA. CDR3 sequence reads: CSAPTGGTEAFF. CDR3 sequence (DNA): TGCAGCGCCCCGACAGGGGGCACTGAAGCTTTCTTT.

J is TRBJ2-7 and V is TRBV27; 16 positions match TRBD2. The ends lost 4 bases at V and 5 bases at J; junction bases unmatched: 5. Germline CDR1 MNHEY, CDR2 SMNVEV (reference sequence). The length of the CDR3 is 16 residues. CDR3 loop: CASSSPGLAGGDEQYF. The CDR3 coding sequence is TGTGCCAGCAGTTCACCGGGACTAGCGGGAGGGGACGAGCAGTACTTC.

The J gene is TRBJ2-2, the V gene TRBV4-1; weak D call: TRBD2 (5 bases). This CDR3 contains 15 residues. V was pared by 1 base and J by 7 bases, with 13 bases between. The germline V gene encodes CDR1 MGHRA and CDR2 YSYEKL. In DNA form, the CDR3 reads TGCGCCAGCAGCCAAGTTTTTAGTCGGGGCGGGGAGCTGTTTTTT. Its protein product is CASSQVFSRGGELFF.

The chain is built from TRBV6-1 and TRBJ2-1; D call uncertain. Germline CDR1 is MNHNS and CDR2 is SASEGT. The CDR3 sequence is 15 residues long. V shed 3 bases and J shed 0 bases, with 9 bases lying between them. The CDR3 nucleotides read TGTGCCAGCAGTGACACCTACTTCTCCTACAATGAGCAGTTCTTC. Its protein product is CASSDTYFSYNEQFF.

This sequence joins TRBV6-5 and TRBJ1-2; D perhaps matches TRBD1 (5 bases). The CDR3 covers 15 residues. Per germline, CDR1 MNHEY and CDR2 SVGAGI. V lost 5 bases and J lost 6, with 19 bases in between. CDR3 amino acids: CASSRVAGGGDGYTF. DNA of the CDR3: TGTGCCAGCAGTCGGGTCGCCGGGGGAGGGGATGGCTACACCTTC.